This note documents a single T cell receptor beta chain sequence. Its matching antigen is unknown. These data belong to a study of breast tumors, draining lymph nodes, adjacent tissues. Regarding the study as a whole: Tumor repertoires ranked between lymph nodes and nontumor tissue in diversity, with V and J gene preferences.

The lymph nodes were axillary draining lymph nodes from breast cancer patients. The V and J ends lost 1 base and 0 bases respectively, with 6 bases between them. The CDR3 has 14 amino acids. Germline V gene data show CDR1 as SEHNR and CDR2 as FQNEAQ (reference sequence). TCRdb reprocessed the multiplex PCR reads with MiXCR, giving one entry per CDR3 protein. The sample records roughly 260,000 distinct CDR3 sequences, about 33% being singletons. Sequencing input: axillary lymph node tissue. The chain carries TRBV7-9 and TRBJ1-1; no clear D. This TCR was recovered from a female donor with breast cancer. Some clones in this sample may be carry-over from other donors' samples. The CDR3 reads CASSLGLMNTEAFF. CDR3 bases: TGTGCCAGCAGCTTAGGGTTGATGAACACTGAAGCTTTCTTT.